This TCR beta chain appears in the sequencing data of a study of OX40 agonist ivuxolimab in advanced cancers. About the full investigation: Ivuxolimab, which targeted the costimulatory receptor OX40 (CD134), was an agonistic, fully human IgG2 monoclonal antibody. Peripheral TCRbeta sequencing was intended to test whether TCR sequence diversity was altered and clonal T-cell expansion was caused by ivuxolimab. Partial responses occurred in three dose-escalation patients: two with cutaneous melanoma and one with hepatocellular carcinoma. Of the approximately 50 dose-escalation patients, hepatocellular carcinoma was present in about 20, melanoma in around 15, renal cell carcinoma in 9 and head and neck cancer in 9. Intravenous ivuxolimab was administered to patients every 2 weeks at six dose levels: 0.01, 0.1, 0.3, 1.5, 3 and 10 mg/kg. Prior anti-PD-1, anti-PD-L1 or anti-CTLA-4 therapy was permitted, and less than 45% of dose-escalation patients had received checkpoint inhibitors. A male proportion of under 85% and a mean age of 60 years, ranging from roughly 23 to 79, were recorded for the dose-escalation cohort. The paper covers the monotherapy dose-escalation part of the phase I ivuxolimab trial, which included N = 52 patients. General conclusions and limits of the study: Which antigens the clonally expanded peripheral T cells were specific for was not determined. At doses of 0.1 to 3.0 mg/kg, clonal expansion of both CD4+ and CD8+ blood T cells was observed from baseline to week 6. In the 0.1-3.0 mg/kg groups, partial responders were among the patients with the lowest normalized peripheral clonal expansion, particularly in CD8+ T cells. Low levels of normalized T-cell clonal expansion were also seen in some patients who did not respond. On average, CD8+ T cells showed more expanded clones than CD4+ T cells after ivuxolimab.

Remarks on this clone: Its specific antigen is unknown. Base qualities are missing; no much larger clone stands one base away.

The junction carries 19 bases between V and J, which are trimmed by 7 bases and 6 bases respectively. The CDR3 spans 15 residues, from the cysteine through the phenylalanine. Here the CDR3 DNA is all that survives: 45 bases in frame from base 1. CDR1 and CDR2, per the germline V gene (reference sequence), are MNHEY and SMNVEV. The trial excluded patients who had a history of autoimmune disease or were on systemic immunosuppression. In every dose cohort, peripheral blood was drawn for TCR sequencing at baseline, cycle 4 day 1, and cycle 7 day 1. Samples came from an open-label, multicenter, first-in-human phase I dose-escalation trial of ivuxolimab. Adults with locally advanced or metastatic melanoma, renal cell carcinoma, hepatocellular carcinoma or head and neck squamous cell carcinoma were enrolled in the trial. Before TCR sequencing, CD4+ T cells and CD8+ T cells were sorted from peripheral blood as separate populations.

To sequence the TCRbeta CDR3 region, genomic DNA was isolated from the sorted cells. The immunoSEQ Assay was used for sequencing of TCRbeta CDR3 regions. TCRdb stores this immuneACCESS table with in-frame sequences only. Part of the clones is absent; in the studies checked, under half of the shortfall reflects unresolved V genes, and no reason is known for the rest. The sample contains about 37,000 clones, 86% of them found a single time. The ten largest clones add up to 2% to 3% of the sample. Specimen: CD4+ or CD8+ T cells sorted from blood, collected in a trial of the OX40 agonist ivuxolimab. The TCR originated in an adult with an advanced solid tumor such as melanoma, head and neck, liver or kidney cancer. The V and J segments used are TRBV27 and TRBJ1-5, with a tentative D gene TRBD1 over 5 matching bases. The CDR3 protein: CASKVGVGEGQPQHF. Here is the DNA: TGTGCCAGCAAAGTCGGCGTAGGGGAAGGTCAGCCCCAGCATTTT.